One and the same sample provided the 12 T cell receptor beta chains below, sequenced in a study of shared clonotypes between healthy human individuals. Profiled with immunoSEQ multiplex PCR; TCRdb holds only in-frame clones, not every one. The data hold 2 million to 2.5 million clones, with approximately 93% observed a single time. Source material: naive CD4+ T cells from PBMCs. Subset meaning: CD45RA+ positively selected. The source is a young man in good health. Some clones in this sample may be carry-over from other donors' samples.

In DNA form, the CDR3 reads TGTGCCAGCAGCTTGGCGACTAGCAGAATCTACAATGAGCAGTTCTTC. This gives the protein CASSLATSRIYNEQFF. The gene calls are TRBV7-6 and TRBJ2-1; 7 bases are a match to TRBD2. The trim removed 3 bases at V and 3 bases at J, leaving 8 bases unmatched. There are 16 residues in the CDR3. In germline, CDR1 is SGHVS, CDR2 FNYEAQ.

V is TRBV5-1 and J is TRBJ1-2; 7 nucleotides agree with TRBD1. Trimming took 1 base from V and 4 from J; bases not matched to a gene: 7. The CDR3 has 15 amino acids. CDR1 is SGHRS, CDR2 YFSETQ, per germline. DNA for the CDR3: TGCGCCAGCAGCTTGACAGGGGACGGTAGCTATGGCTACACCTTC. It encodes CASSLTGDGSYGYTF.

The chain employs TRBV5-1 and TRBJ2-7; 11 nucleotides agree with TRBD2. CDR1 SGHRS and CDR2 YFSETQ come from the germline V gene. The CDR3 sequence is 16 residues long. The V segment lost 4 bases and the J segment 0 bases; nucleotides outside the gene matches: 6. CDR3: CASSPDGTSGSYEQYF. The CDR3 nucleotides read TGCGCCAGCAGCCCGGATGGGACTAGCGGCTCCTACGAGCAGTACTTC.

V is TRBV14 and J is TRBJ2-1; no reliable D call. This CDR3 has 18 residues. The ends were cut back, 0 bases at V and 7 bases at J, with 22 bases in the middle. Germline V gene sequence: CDR1 SGHDN, CDR2 FVKESK. The CDR3 is CASSQEKVRLWGMNEQFF. Written as DNA, the CDR3 is TGTGCCAGCAGCCAAGAAAAAGTTCGGCTATGGGGAATGAATGAGCAGTTCTTC. Full variable domain (missing parts from reference TRBV14 and TRBJ2-1): EAGVTQFPSHSVIEKGQTVTLRCDPISGHDNLYWYRRVMGKEIKFLLHFVKESKQDESGMPNNRFLAERTGGTYSTLKVQPAELEDSGVYFCASSQEKVRLWGMNEQFFGPGTRLTVL.

About this clone itself: Other nucleotide sequences in the sample specify the same CDR3. The CDR3 loop is CASRLAGGTGELFF. The CDR3 DNA reads as TGTGCCAGCCGACTAGCGGGAGGAACCGGGGAGCTGTTTTTT. V and J are TRBV7-9 and TRBJ2-2; TRBD2 agrees at 13 bases. Germline V lookup: CDR1 SEHNR, CDR2 FQNEAQ (reference sequence). The junction had 2 bases not matched to a gene; V was cut back by 8 bases and J by 5 bases. This CDR3 contains 14 residues.

This rearrangement joins TRBV7-3 to TRBJ2-7; TRBD1 might be the D (6 bases). CDR1 SGHTA and CDR2 FQGTGA come from the germline V gene. The V and J ends lost 6 bases and 4 bases respectively, with 10 bases between them. The CDR3 has 12 residues. Written as DNA, the CDR3 is TGTGCCAGCAGTCCCGACAGGTACGAGCAGTACTTC. It specifies CASSPDRYEQYF.

CDR3 sequence reads: CAISEEQGTGFF. The CDR3 DNA reads TGTGCCATCAGTGAGGAACAGGGGACGGGGTTCTTC. J is TRBJ2-1 and V is TRBV10-3, with TRBD1 matching over 7 bases. The J segment lost 15 bases and the V segment lost 2 bases, leaving 7 bases of the junction unmatched. The CDR3 totals 12 residues. Germline-derived CDR1 and CDR2 are ENHRY and SYGVKD.

This clone has only one observation. This chain joins TRBV6-5 and TRBJ2-1, with 9 nucleotides matching TRBD2. J gave up 5 bases and V 2 bases, and 7 bases lay outside the gene matches. The CDR3 is 16 residues long. The germline CDR1 and CDR2 sequences are MNHEY and SVGAGI. CDR3 bases: TGTGCCAGCAGTTACCTCCGGACTAGCGTTCACAATGAGCAGTTCTTC. Amino acids: CASSYLRTSVHNEQFF.

The V call is TRBV7-2, the J call TRBJ2-1; TRBD2 might be the D (5 bases). V lost 1 base to trimming and J lost 5 bases, with 24 bases between them. The germline gives CDR1 SGHTA, CDR2 FQGNSA. The CDR3 is 19 residues long. CDR3 residues: CASSLEGKKWRLADNEQFF. The CDR3 DNA sequence: TGTGCCAGCAGCTTAGAGGGTAAGAAGTGGCGGCTAGCTGACAATGAGCAGTTCTTC.

This chain connects TRBV2 to TRBJ2-3; 7 nucleotides match TRBD2. Germline V gene data show CDR1 as SNHLY and CDR2 as FYNNEI. V was pared by 2 bases and J by 7 bases, with 6 bases of the junction left unmatched. This CDR3 is built from 14 residues. CDR3 amino acids: CASSEPRDYYTQYF. DNA for the CDR3: TGTGCCAGCAGTGAACCACGGGACTATTATACGCAGTATTTT. The variable domain in full, with the rest retrieved from reference TRBV2 and TRBJ2-3, is EPEVTQTPSHQVTQMGQEVILRCVPISNHLYFYWYRQILGQKVEFLVSFYNNEISEKSEIFDDQFSVERPDGSNFTLKIRSTKLEDSAMYFCASSEPRDYYTQYFGPGTRLTVL.

This chain connects TRBV4-1 to TRBJ2-1; 11 positions agree with TRBD2. The CDR3 extends over 17 amino acids. Germline assignment: CDR1 MGHRA and CDR2 YSYEKL. With V trimmed by 4 bases and J by 0 bases, 5 bases remained unmatched. The DNA of the CDR3 is TGCGCCAGCAGCCCGGGACTAGCGGCTTTCTCCTACAATGAGCAGTTCTTC. Protein: CASSPGLAAFSYNEQFF.

This chain connects TRBV18 to TRBJ2-2; TRBD2 agrees at 8 bases. CDR3 length: 16 amino acids. Germline CDR1 and CDR2: KGHSH and LQKENI. Trimming took 2 bases from V and 4 from J; bases not matched to a gene: 6. CDR3 amino acids: CASSPDKAGVTGELFF. The CDR3, as DNA: TGTGCCAGCTCACCAGATAAAGCGGGAGTCACCGGGGAGCTGTTTTTT.